What follows describes a single TCR beta chain. This sample was included in a study of blood T cell repertoires in COVID-19. About the research overall: Material from acute and convalescent COVID-19 was sourced from the United States, Italy and Spain. T cells, B-cell-depleted T cells, or PBMCs provided the cDNA or gDNA that served as material.

Authors' processing steps: Researchers report that nucleated cell counts were estimated from reference gene primer amplification. The method was immunoSEQ multiplex PCR; TCRdb's version includes in-frame clones alone and lacks a portion of them. V and J calls and clone size are as listed in that table; D and trimming were resolved from the DNA. The sample includes around 230,000 clones, 75% to 90% of them seen just once. The length of the CDR3 is 14 residues. V gave up 4 bases and J gave up 5 bases, with 13 bases separating them. Germline CDR1 is SGHDT and CDR2 is YYEEEE. Material for sequencing was peripheral blood. The source of this sequence is a man in his thirties or forties who had recovered from COVID-19. The rearrangement joins TRBV5-6 to TRBJ1-5, with D perhaps TRBD1 (5 bases). CDR3 DNA sequence: TGTGCCAGCAGCGCGACCGGGGGGGATCAGCCCCAGCATTTT. As protein: CASSATGGDQPQHF.